These 6 T cell receptor beta chains share one sample of origin, sequenced in a study of cytomegalovirus exposure and HLA in healthy donors. The data were produced by immunoSEQ multiplex PCR, yet TCRdb's version contains in-frame clones alone and is incomplete. Counted here are 150,000 to 200,000 clones, less than 85% occurring once; the ten biggest clones make up approximately 15%. Input material: PBMCs. These receptors all stem from a man between 18 and 29 years old in good health and CMV-seropositive.

On this clone itself: Other DNA sequences in this specimen translate into the identical CDR3. The chain joins TRBV5-1 to TRBJ1-5; 7 positions match TRBD1. The V gene end was trimmed by 2 bases and the J gene end by 2 bases; junction bases not matched to a gene: 1. The CDR3 extends over 14 amino acids. Germline V lookup: CDR1 SGHRS, CDR2 YFSETQ. The CDR3 bases are TGCGCCAGCAGCTTCACAGGGGGCAATCAGCCCCAGCATTTT. This codes for CASSFTGGNQPQHF.

J is TRBJ1-4 and V is TRBV29-1; D is unresolved. The CDR3 is made up of 15 amino acids. Germline CDR1 reads SQVTM; CDR2 reads ANQGSEA. V was pared by 7 bases and J by 0 bases, with 15 bases between. The CDR3 DNA is TGCAGCGCCCTAGGTTTGCACGCAACTAATGAAAAACTGTTTTTT. Its protein product is CSALGLHATNEKLFF.

This chain connects TRBV5-1 to TRBJ2-1; 13 nucleotides align to TRBD2. The CDR3 is 16 residues long. The V gene end was trimmed by 0 bases and the J gene end by 11 bases; junction bases not matched to a gene: 8. CDR1 SGHRS and CDR2 YFSETQ come from the germline V gene. CDR3 nucleotide sequence: TGCGCCAGCAGCTTGGAGGGTATGGGACTAGCGGGGAAGCAGTTCTTC. Translated: CASSLEGMGLAGKQFF. The complete variable domain, with remaining parts taken from reference TRBV5-1 and TRBJ2-1, reads KAGVTQTPRYLIKTRGQQVTLSCSPISGHRSVSWYQQTPGQGLQFLFEYFSETQRNKGNFPGRFSGRQFSNSRSEMNVSTLELGDSALYLCASSLEGMGLAGKQFFGPGTRLTVL.

The V gene is TRBV11-3, the J gene TRBJ2-1; unclear D gene. In germline, CDR1 is SGHNT, CDR2 YENEEA. Trimming took off 1 base at V and 5 bases at J, with 9 bases between the two ends. This CDR3 is 14 amino acids long. CDR3 loop: CASSLGAWNNEQFF. The CDR3 DNA reads TGTGCCAGCAGCTTAGGGGCTTGGAACAATGAGCAGTTCTTC.

This sequence joins TRBV28 and TRBJ1-5; 7 nucleotides match TRBD1. In germline, CDR1 is MDHEN, CDR2 SYDVKM. The CDR3 length is 18 residues. The V and J ends lost 3 bases and 2 bases, in that order; junction bases with no gene match: 13. DNA of the CDR3: TGTGCCAGCAGTTTCCGATGGACAGGTAGGAAGGGCAATCAGCCCCAGCATTTT. This encodes CASSFRWTGRKGNQPQHF.

This clone was seen once. The chain carries TRBV9 and TRBJ2-1, with 11 bases matching TRBD2. Germline CDR1 reads SGDLS; CDR2 reads YYNGEE. The CDR3 spans 15 residues. V dropped 4 bases and J dropped 8; count of bases not matched to a gene: 8. The CDR3 DNA reads as TGTGCCAGCAGCCCACCTAGCGGGAGGACGGATGAGCAGTTCTTC. It yields the protein CASSPPSGRTDEQFF.